The 6 T cell receptor beta chains presented below share a single source sample, sequenced in a study of T cell responses to AZD1222 COVID-19 vaccine. Sequenced by immunoSEQ multiplex PCR; TCRdb stores in-frame clones only, minus some. The sample lists around 130,000 clones; roughly 92% were seen once. The sequencing used peripheral blood, collected 28 days after the second AZD1222 dose. Receptors were obtained from an adult who received the AZD1222 COVID-19 vaccine.

The chain couples TRBV5-1 to TRBJ2-7, with TRBD2 as a possible D gene (6 bases). This CDR3 is 13 amino acids long. The germline V and J ends were trimmed by 4 bases and 3 bases, with 11 bases remaining between them. Germline-derived CDR1 and CDR2 are SGHRS and YFSETQ. The CDR3 spells CASSRGESYEQYF. Written as DNA, the CDR3 is TGCGCCAGCAGCCGCGGGGAAAGCTACGAGCAGTACTTC.

The chain couples TRBV3-1 (or the pseudogene TRBV3-2) to TRBJ1-6; maybe TRBD1 (6 bases). Germline CDR1 reads LGHDT; CDR2 reads YNNKEL (reference sequence). V gave up 4 bases and J gave up 6 bases, with 10 bases separating them. The CDR3 has 14 residues. CDR3 in amino acids: CASSPRGGNSPLHF. The CDR3 DNA follows: TGTGCCAGCAGCCCTAGGGGGGGTAATTCACCCCTCCACTTT.

The V and J genes are TRBV19 and TRBJ2-2; the D is unclear. V lost 3 bases and J lost 1, with 9 bases in between. CDR1 and CDR2 from the germline V gene are LNHDA and SQIVND (reference sequence). CDR3 length: 15 residues. This CDR3 reads CASSIAPVNTGELFF. CDR3 DNA: TGTGCCAGTAGTATCGCCCCGGTGAACACCGGGGAGCTGTTTTTT.

The gene calls are TRBV12-3 or TRBV12-4 and TRBJ2-7; D is unresolved. The ends were cut back, 5 bases at V and 1 base at J, with 9 bases in the middle. CDR3 length: 13 amino acids. CDR3 residues: CASSPQRSYEQYF. CDR3 coding DNA: TGTGCCAGCAGTCCACAGAGATCCTACGAGCAGTACTTC.

The chain links TRBV7-2 to TRBJ1-3, with D possibly TRBD1 on 6 matching bases. V was pared by 5 bases and J by 1 base, with 9 bases between. In germline, CDR1 is SGHTA, CDR2 FQGNSA. The CDR3 is 14 amino acids. Written as DNA, the CDR3 is TGTGCCAGCAGCGACGGACAGTCTGGAAACACCATATATTTT. Amino acid sequence: CASSDGQSGNTIYF.

This clone was seen only a few times. The chain employs TRBV12-3 or TRBV12-4 and TRBJ1-2; TRBD1 matches at 9 bases. This CDR3 has 13 amino acids. V shed 6 bases, J shed 6 bases, and the junction held 5 bases outside the gene matches. DNA for the CDR3: TGTGCCAGCAGCGGGGACAGGGTGGATGGCTACACCTTC. The encoded protein is CASSGDRVDGYTF.